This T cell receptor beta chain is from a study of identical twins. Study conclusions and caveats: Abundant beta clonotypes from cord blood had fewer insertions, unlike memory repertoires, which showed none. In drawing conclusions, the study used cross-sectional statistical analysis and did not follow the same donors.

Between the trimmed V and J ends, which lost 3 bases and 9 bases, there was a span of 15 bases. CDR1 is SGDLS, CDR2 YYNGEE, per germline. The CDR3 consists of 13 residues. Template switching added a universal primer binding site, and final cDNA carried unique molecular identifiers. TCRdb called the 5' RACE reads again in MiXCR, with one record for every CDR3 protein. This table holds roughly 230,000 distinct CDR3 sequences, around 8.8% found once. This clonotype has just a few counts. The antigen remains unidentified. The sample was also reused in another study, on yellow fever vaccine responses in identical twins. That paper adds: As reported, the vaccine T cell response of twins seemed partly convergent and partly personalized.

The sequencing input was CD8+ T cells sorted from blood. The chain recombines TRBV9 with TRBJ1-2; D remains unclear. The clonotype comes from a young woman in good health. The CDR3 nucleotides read TGTGCCAGCAGCGCCGAGGGATTTAGGAGCTACACCTTC. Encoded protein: CASSAEGFRSYTF.